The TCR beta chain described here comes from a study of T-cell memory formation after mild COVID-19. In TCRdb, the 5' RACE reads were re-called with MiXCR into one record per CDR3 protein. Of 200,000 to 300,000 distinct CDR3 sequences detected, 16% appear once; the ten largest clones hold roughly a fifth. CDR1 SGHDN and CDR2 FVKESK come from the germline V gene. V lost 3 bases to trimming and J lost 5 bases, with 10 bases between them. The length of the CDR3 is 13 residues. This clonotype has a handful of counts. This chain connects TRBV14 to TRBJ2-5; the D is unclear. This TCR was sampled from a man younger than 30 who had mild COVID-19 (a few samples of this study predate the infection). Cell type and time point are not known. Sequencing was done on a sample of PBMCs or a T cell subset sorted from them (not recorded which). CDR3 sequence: CASSQPTSETQYF. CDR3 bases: TGTGCCAGCAGCCAGCCGACAAGTGAGACCCAGTACTTC.